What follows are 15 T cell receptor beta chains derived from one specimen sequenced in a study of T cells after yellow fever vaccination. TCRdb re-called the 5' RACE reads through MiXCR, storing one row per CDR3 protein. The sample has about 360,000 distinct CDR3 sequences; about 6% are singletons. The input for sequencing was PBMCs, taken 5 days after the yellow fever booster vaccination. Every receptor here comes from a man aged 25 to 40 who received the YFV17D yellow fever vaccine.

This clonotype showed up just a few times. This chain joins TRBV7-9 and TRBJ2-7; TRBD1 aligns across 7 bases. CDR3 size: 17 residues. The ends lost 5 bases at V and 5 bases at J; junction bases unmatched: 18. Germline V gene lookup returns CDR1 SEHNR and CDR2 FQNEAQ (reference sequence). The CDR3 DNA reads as TGTGCCAGCAGCACAACAGGGGCCCCCCCACTAAGGGACGAGCAGTACTTC. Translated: CASSTTGAPPLRDEQYF.

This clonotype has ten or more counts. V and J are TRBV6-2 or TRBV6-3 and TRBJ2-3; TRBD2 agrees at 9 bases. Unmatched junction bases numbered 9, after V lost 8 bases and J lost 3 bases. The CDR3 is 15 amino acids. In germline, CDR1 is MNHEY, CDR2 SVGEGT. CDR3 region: CASRPIAGETDTQYF. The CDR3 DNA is TGTGCCAGCCGTCCGATAGCGGGAGAAACAGATACGCAGTATTTT.

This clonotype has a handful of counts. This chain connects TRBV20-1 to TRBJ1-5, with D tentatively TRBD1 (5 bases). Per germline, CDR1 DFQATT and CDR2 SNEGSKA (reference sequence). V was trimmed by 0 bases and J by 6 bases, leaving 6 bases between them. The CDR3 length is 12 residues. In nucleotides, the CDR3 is TGCAGTGCTAGAGATCAGGGTCAGCCCCAGCATTTT. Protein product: CSARDQGQPQHF.

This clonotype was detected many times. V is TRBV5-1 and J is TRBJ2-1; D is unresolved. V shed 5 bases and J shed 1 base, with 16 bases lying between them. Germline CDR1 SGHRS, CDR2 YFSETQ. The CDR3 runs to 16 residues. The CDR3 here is CASSDGPSSSYNEQFF. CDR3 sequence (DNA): TGCGCCAGCAGTGACGGCCCATCCTCGTCCTACAATGAGCAGTTCTTC.

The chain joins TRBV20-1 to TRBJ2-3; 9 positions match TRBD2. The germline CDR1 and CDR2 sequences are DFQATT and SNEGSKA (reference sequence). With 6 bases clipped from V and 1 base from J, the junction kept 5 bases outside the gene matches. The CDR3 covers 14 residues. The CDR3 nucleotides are TGCAGTGCAATAGCGGGAGTGGGCACAGATACGCAGTATTTT. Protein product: CSAIAGVGTDTQYF.

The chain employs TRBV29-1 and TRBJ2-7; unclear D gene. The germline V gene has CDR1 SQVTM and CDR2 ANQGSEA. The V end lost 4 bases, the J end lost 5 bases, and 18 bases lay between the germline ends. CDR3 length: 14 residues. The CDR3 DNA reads TGCAGCGTTGCCCGCCTCGGCCGGTCTAACGAGCAGTACTTC. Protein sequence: CSVARLGRSNEQYF.

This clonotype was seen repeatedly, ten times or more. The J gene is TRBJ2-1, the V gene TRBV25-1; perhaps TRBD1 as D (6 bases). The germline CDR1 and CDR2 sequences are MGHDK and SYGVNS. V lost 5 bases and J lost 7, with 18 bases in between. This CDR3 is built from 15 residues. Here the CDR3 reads CASSTLGTLFNEQFF. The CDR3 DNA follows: TGTGCCAGCAGTACCCTCGGGACATTATTTAATGAGCAGTTCTTC.

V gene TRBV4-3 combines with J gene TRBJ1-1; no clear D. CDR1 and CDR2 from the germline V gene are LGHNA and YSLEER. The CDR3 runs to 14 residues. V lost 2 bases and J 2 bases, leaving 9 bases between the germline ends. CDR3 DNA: TGCGCCAGCAGCCAAAACACAGCCAACACTGAAGCTTTCTTT. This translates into CASSQNTANTEAFF.

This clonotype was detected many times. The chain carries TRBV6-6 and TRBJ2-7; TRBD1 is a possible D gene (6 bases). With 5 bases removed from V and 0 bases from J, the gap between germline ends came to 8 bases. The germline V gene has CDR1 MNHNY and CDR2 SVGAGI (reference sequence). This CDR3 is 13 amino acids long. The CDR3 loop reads CASSQGHSYEQYF. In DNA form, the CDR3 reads TGTGCCAGCAGTCAGGGGCACTCCTACGAGCAGTACTTC.

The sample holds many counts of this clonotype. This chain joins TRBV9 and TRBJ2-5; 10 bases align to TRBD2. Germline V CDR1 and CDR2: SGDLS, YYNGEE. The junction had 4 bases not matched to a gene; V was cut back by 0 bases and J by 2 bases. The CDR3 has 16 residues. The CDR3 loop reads CASSVGTSGAQETQYF. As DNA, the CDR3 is TGTGCCAGCAGCGTAGGGACTAGCGGAGCACAAGAGACCCAGTACTTC.

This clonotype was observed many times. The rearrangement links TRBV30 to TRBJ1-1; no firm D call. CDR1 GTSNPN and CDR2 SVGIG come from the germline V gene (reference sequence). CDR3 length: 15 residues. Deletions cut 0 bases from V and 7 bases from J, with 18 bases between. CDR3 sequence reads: CAWSVIGTGSDEAFF. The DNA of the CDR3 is TGTGCCTGGAGTGTGATCGGTACCGGTAGTGATGAAGCTTTCTTT.

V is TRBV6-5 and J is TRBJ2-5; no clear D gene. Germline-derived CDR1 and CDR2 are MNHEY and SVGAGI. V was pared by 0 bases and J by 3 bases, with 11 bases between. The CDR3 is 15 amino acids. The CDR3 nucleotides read TGTGCCAGCAGTTACTCCTGGGGATTGAAAGAGACCCAGTACTTC. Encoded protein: CASSYSWGLKETQYF.

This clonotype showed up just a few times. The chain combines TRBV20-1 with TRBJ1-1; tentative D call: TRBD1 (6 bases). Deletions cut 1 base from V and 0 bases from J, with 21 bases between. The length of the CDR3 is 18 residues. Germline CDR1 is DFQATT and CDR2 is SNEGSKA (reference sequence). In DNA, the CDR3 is TGCAGTGCTAGAGTCTTGGACAGTCGGAAAACCATGAACACTGAAGCTTTCTTT. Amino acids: CSARVLDSRKTMNTEAFF.

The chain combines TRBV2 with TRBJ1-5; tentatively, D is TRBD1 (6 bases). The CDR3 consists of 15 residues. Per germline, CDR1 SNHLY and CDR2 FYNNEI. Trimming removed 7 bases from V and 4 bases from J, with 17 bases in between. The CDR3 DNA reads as TGTGCCAGCACAGGGCAGGGGTTATTAAATCAGCCCCAGCATTTT. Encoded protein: CASTGQGLLNQPQHF.

The CDR3 DNA is TGCGCCAGCAGCTTGGAGGGTAAGGGGGCCTACGAGCAGTACTTC. Translating it yields CASSLEGKGAYEQYF. The gene calls are TRBV5-1 and TRBJ2-7, with D perhaps matching TRBD1 (6 bases). This CDR3 region has 15 residues. Trimming took off 0 bases at V and 2 bases at J, with 12 bases between the two ends. Germline V gives CDR1 SGHRS, CDR2 YFSETQ.